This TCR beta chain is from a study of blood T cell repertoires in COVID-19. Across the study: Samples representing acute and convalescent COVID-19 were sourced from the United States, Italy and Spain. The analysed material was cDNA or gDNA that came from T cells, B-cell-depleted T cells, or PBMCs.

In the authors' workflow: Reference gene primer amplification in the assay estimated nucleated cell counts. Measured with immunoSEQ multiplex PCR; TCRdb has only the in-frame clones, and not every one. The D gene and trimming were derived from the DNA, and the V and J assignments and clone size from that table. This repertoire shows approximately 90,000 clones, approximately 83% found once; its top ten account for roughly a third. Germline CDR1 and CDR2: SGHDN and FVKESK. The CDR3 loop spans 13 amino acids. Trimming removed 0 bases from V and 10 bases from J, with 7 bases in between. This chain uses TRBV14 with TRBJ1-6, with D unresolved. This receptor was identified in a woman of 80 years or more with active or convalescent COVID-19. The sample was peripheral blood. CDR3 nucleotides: TGTGCCAGCAGCCAAGAACTTTCGTCACCCCTCCACTTT. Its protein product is CASSQELSSPLHF.